Sequencing of this T cell receptor (beta chain) was carried out in a study of blood T cell repertoires in COVID-19. At the level of the study: From the United States, Italy and Spain came samples of acute and convalescent COVID-19. Sources were T cells, B-cell-depleted T cells, or PBMCs; the material itself was cDNA or gDNA.

This clone was counted only a few times. CDR1 and CDR2 (germline): ENHRY, SYGVKD. V dropped 6 bases and J dropped 5 bases, with 14 bases sitting between them. CDR3 length: 13 amino acids. Per the authors' pipeline: By means of reference gene primer amplification, nucleated cell counts were estimated. Repertoires were generated with immunoSEQ multiplex PCR, while TCRdb's copy carries only in-frame clones and drops some. V and J calls and clone size come straight from that table; D and trimming were deduced from the DNA. Here the sample spans roughly 310,000 clones, over 75% being singletons. The rearrangement joins TRBV10-3 to TRBJ2-7, with D tentatively TRBD1 (8 bases). Sequencing input: peripheral blood. The sequence came from a woman aged 45-60 years with active or convalescent COVID-19. CDR3 sequence reads: CAIRLTGGDEQYF. The CDR3 nucleotides read TGTGCCATCAGGCTAACAGGGGGGGACGAGCAGTACTTC.